This TCR beta chain was obtained from a study of shared clonotypes between healthy human individuals. Whole-study context: A few men and a couple of women, aged 18 to 49, were donors.

The CD4+ fraction was divided into a CD45RA+ naive subset and a CD45RA-negative memory subset. The V end was cut by 11 bases, the J end by 1 base, with 18 bases between. Germline CDR1 and CDR2: SNHLY and FYNNEI. The CDR3 runs to 14 residues. The test was conducted at deep level. Clones were read by immunoSEQ multiplex PCR, and TCRdb kept only the in-frame ones, dropping some. The table lists 2,100,000 or so clones, 90% to 96% of them singletons. The TCR was taken from a man in his late teens or twenties in good health. The chain joins TRBV2 to TRBJ2-7; D not resolved. The sequenced sample consisted of naive CD4+ T cells sorted from blood. Stated subset: CD45RA+ positively selected. As DNA, the CDR3 is TGTGCCGCCGAAAAGCAGCGAGCTTCCTACGAGCAGTACTTC. This translates into CAAEKQRASYEQYF.